Listed below are T cell receptor beta chains from one sample, sequenced in a study of blood T cell repertoires in COVID-19. Sequencing was performed with immunoSEQ multiplex PCR; in TCRdb, only in-frame clones are kept and a portion is missing. Among 95,000 to 150,000 clones listed, about 85% were seen once. Sequenced material: peripheral blood. The receptors originated from a woman aged 80 or over with acute or convalescent COVID-19. Each CDR3 is given with its conserved first and last residue. Fields, in order: J gene, V gene, D gene, clone size, CDR3 protein, CDR3 DNA. D genes are given only for firm matches. A clone size is listed for some rows: how often the clone was seen (once, few, many), or a class if it is expanded.

TRBJ2-1,TRBV6-2/TRBV6-3,TRBD2,.,CASSYSSWAGGLNEQFF,TGTGCCAGCAGTTACTCGAGCTGGGCGGGGGGGCTTAATGAGCAGTTCTTC
TRBJ1-5,TRBV27,.,.,CASSPGGGTTNQPQHF,TGTGCCAGCAGTCCGGGGGGTGGGACAACAAATCAGCCCCAGCATTTT
TRBJ1-6,TRBV28,.,.,CASSPRRENSPLHF,TGTGCCAGCAGTCCCCGCCGGGAGAATTCACCCCTCCACTTT
TRBJ2-5,TRBV21-1,.,.,CASSKSGDQETQYF,TGTGCCAGCAGCAAATCAGGGGACCAAGAGACCCAGTACTTC
TRBJ1-2,TRBV19,.,.,CASSVGGGGGYTF,TGTGCCAGTAGCGTTGGCGGGGGCGGTGGCTACACCTTC
TRBJ1-2,TRBV14,.,.,CASSQAVSYGYTF,TGTGCCAGCAGCCAAGCAGTCAGCTATGGCTACACCTTC
TRBJ2-2,TRBV5-1,TRBD1,.,CASSLTGQGRTGELFF,TGCGCCAGCAGCTTGACAGGACAGGGTCGCACCGGGGAGCTGTTTTTT
TRBJ1-6,TRBV4-2,TRBD1,few,CASSQEWGQGSSPLHF,TGTGCCAGCAGCCAAGAGTGGGGACAGGGGAGTTCACCCCTCCACTTT
TRBJ2-3,TRBV5-8,.,.,CASSPPGGDTQYF,TGTGCCAGCAGCCCCCCCGGCGGGGATACGCAGTATTTT
TRBJ1-4,TRBV3-1/TRBV3-2,.,.,CASSQDREGGRGEKLFF,TGTGCCAGCAGCCAAGATCGTGAAGGGGGACGGGGTGAAAAACTGTTTTTT
TRBJ1-3,TRBV5-1,TRBD1,.,CASSTTGGSGNTIYF,TGCGCCAGCAGCACCACAGGGGGCTCTGGAAACACCATATATTTT
TRBJ2-3,TRBV12-3/TRBV12-4,.,.,CASSWGDSQYF,TGTGCCAGCAGTTGGGGGGACAGCCAGTATTTT
TRBJ2-1,TRBV11-3,TRBD1,.,CASSITGGAYNEQFF,TGTGCCAGCAGTATCACAGGGGGCGCCTACAATGAGCAGTTCTTC
TRBJ1-1,TRBV7-8,.,few,CASSLERAFF,TGTGCCAGCAGCTTAGAACGGGCTTTCTTT
TRBJ2-1,TRBV3-1/TRBV3-2,.,few,CASSHSGVYEQFF,TGTGCCAGCAGCCATTCCGGGGTCTATGAGCAGTTCTTC
TRBJ2-2,TRBV7-8,TRBD2,.,CASRPSGNTGELFF,TGTGCCAGCAGACCTAGCGGGAACACCGGGGAGCTGTTTTTT
TRBJ1-5,TRBV27,.,.,CASSLADNQPQHF,TGTGCCAGCAGTTTGGCAGATAATCAGCCCCAGCATTTT
TRBJ1-2,TRBV18,.,.,CASSTPNYGYTF,TGTGCCAGCTCGACACCTAACTATGGCTACACCTTC
TRBJ2-7,TRBV7-2,TRBD2,once,CASSLGSSGAPYEQYF,TGTGCCAGCAGCTTAGGATCTAGCGGGGCACCCTACGAGCAGTACTTC
TRBJ1-5,TRBV28,TRBD1,.,CASSFTGGSGSNQPQHF,TGTGCCAGCAGTTTCACAGGGGGTTCGGGGAGCAATCAGCCCCAGCATTTT
TRBJ2-3,TRBV5-4,TRBD2,.,CASRLGRPGTDTQYF,TGTGCCAGCAGACTCGGGAGGCCCGGCACAGATACGCAGTATTTT
TRBJ1-1,TRBV2,.,.,CASSAGDTEAFF,TGTGCCAGCAGTGCCGGGGATACTGAAGCTTTCTTT
TRBJ1-5,TRBV6-5,.,.,CASRQQMNQPQHF,TGTGCCAGCAGGCAACAGATGAATCAGCCCCAGCATTTT
TRBJ2-4,TRBV11-2,.,.,CASSSLAKNIQYF,TGTGCCAGCAGCTCCTTAGCCAAAAACATTCAGTACTTC
TRBJ2-3,TRBV20-1,.,.,CKTGVGDTQYF,TGCAAAACCGGGGTAGGAGATACGCAGTATTTT
TRBJ2-1,TRBV2,TRBD2,.,CASRRLAGGKEQFF,TGTGCCAGCAGAAGACTAGCGGGGGGCAAGGAGCAGTTCTTC
TRBJ2-3,TRBV7-3,.,.,CASSLVGGDTQYF,TGTGCCAGCAGCTTAGTGGGGGGAGATACGCAGTATTTT
TRBJ1-2,TRBV27,.,.,CASSFRIPGQLYGYTF,TGTGCCAGCAGTTTTCGGATCCCCGGACAGCTCTATGGCTACACCTTC
TRBJ1-1,TRBV19,TRBD1,.,CASRSGQSYNAEAFF,TGTGCCAGTAGATCGGGACAGTCTTACAACGCTGAAGCTTTCTTT
TRBJ1-2,TRBV5-1,TRBD1,.,CASNLDRGGGYTF,TGCGCCAGCAACTTGGACAGGGGGGGTGGCTACACCTTC
TRBJ1-1,TRBV19,.,.,CASSMGGITEAFF,TGTGCCAGTAGTATGGGAGGGATCACTGAAGCTTTCTTT
TRBJ1-3,TRBV5-1,TRBD1,.,CASSESGTASSGNTIYF,TGCGCCAGCAGCGAGTCCGGGACAGCGAGCTCTGGAAACACCATATATTTT
TRBJ1-3,TRBV2,.,.,CASIDSASGNTIYF,TGTGCCAGCATTGACAGTGCCTCTGGAAACACCATATATTTT
TRBJ2-7,TRBV7-9,.,.,CASSLTLDEQYF,TGTGCCAGCAGCTTAACTTTGGACGAGCAGTACTTC
TRBJ1-2,TRBV29-1,.,.,CSVDGDGYTF,TGCAGCGTTGACGGGGATGGCTACACCTTC
TRBJ1-6,TRBV5-1,TRBD1,.,CASSVTGGDSPLHF,TGCGCCAGCAGCGTGACAGGGGGCGATTCACCCCTCCACTTT
TRBJ1-2,TRBV4-3,.,.,CASSQDQWTQPSAFNYGYTF,TGCGCCAGCAGCCAAGATCAGTGGACACAACCTTCCGCCTTTAACTATGGCTACACCTTC
TRBJ1-1,TRBV18,.,few,CASSQGGGAEAFF,TGTGCCAGCTCACAGGGAGGAGGGGCTGAAGCTTTCTTT
TRBJ1-2,TRBV18,.,once,CASSPSSGGIYGYTF,TGTGCCAGCTCACCAAGCAGTGGAGGTATTTATGGCTACACCTTC
TRBJ2-1,TRBV18,TRBD1,once,CASSPGAGGDEQFF,TGTGCCAGCTCACCAGGGGCAGGGGGCGATGAGCAGTTCTTC
TRBJ1-6,TRBV5-6,.,.,CASSSGDLSPLHF,TGTGCCAGCAGCTCAGGTGACCTCTCACCCCTCCACTTT
TRBJ1-1,TRBV5-1,.,.,CASSAGYLNTEAFF,TGCGCCAGCAGCGCAGGGTACCTGAACACTGAAGCTTTCTTT
TRBJ2-6,TRBV19,TRBD1,.,CASHRDRNMGANVLTF,TGTGCCAGTCATCGGGACAGGAATATGGGGGCCAACGTCCTGACTTTC
TRBJ2-3,TRBV5-1,TRBD2,.,CASRLGLADLDTQYF,TGCGCCAGCAGGTTGGGACTAGCAGATCTGGATACGCAGTATTTT
TRBJ1-2,TRBV28,.,.,CASNQGIGYTF,TGTGCCAGCAACCAGGGGATAGGCTACACCTTC
TRBJ2-3,TRBV5-1,.,.,CASSVQDPLTDTQYF,TGCGCCAGCAGCGTCCAGGATCCCCTCACAGATACGCAGTATTTT
TRBJ1-5,TRBV4-1,TRBD1,.,CASSQDSGQGSQPQHF,TGCGCCAGCAGCCAAGACTCGGGACAGGGGAGTCAGCCCCAGCATTTT
TRBJ1-1,TRBV6-5,.,few,CASSAGQNTEAFF,TGTGCCAGCTCGGCAGGGCAGAACACTGAAGCTTTCTTT
TRBJ2-5,TRBV4-1,.,.,CASSSTAKETQYF,TGCGCCAGCAGCTCGACAGCCAAAGAGACCCAGTACTTC